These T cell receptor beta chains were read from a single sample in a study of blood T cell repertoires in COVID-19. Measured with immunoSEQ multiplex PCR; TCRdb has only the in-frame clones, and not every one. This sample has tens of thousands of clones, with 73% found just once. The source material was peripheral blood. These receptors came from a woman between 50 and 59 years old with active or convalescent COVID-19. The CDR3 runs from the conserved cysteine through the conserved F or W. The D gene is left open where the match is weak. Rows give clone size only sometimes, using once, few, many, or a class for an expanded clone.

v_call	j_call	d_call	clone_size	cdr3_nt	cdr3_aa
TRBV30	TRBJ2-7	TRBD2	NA	TGTGCCTGGAGCCAGGGGACTAGCGGGGGAGTCGTGTACTTC	CAWSQGTSGGVVYF
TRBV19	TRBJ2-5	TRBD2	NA	TGTGCCAGTACTATTAGCGGGAACCAAGAGACCCAGTACTTC	CASTISGNQETQYF
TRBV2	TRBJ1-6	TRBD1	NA	TGTGCCAGCAGTTCTTTCCCCGGGGACAGAGGACCCTTTAATTCACCCCTCCACTTT	CASSSFPGDRGPFNSPLHF
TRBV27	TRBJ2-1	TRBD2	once	TGTGCCAGCCGGTTAGCGGGAGGTGACAATGAGCAGTTCTTC	CASRLAGGDNEQFF
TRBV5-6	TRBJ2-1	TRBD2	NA	TGTGCCAGCAGCTCCCCAATGGGTGGGAGGGCCTTTCAAAATGAGCAGTTCTTC	CASSSPMGGRAFQNEQFF
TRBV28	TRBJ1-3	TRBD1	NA	TGTGCCAGCAGTTTCCGGACAGGGTCTGGAAACACCATATATTTT	CASSFRTGSGNTIYF
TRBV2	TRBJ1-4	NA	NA	TGTGCCAGCAGTGATGTAGTGGGAGGAAAACTGTTTTTT	CASSDVVGGKLFF
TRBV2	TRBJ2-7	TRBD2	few	TGTGCCAGCAGTGGGTCTAGCGGGAGGGCCAACGAGCAGTACTTC	CASSGSSGRANEQYF
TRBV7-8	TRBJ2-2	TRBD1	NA	TGTGCCAGCAGCTCTCTGACAGGGAGAAACACCGGGGAGCTGTTTTTT	CASSSLTGRNTGELFF
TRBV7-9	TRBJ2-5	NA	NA	TGTGCCAGCAGCTCGGACTGGACCCAGGAGACCCAGTACTTC	CASSSDWTQETQYF
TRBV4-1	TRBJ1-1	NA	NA	TGCGCCAGCAGCAGCCCAGACAGCGTACACACTGAAGCTTTCTTT	CASSSPDSVHTEAFF
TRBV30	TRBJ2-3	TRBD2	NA	TGTGCCTGGAGGGCCAACCAGCGGGAGCTGTATACGCAGTATTTT	CAWRANQRELYTQYF
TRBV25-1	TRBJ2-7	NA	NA	TGTGCCAGCAGTGAAGGAGGGACAGTTGACGAGCAGTACTTC	CASSEGGTVDEQYF
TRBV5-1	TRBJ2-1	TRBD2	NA	TGCGCCAGCAGTACTGCGGGAGTCGGCGAGCAGTTCTTC	CASSTAGVGEQFF
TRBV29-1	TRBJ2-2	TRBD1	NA	TGCAGCGTTGGACAGGGCTTGGCGAACACCGGGGAGCTGTTTTTT	CSVGQGLANTGELFF
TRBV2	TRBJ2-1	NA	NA	TGTGCCAGCAGTGATATAGGGGGTGGTGAGCAGTTCTTC	CASSDIGGGEQFF
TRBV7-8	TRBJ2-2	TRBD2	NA	TGTGCCAGCAGCTTGTCTAGCGGGAGAGGACACGGGGAGCTGTTTTTT	CASSLSSGRGHGELFF
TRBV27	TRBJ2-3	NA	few	TGTGCCAGCAGTTTAACAGCGGTTAACACAGATACGCAGTATTTT	CASSLTAVNTDTQYF
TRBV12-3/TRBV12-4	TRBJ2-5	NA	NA	TGTGCCAGCAGTTTAGATAGCGCGATGACCCAGTACTTC	CASSLDSAMTQYF
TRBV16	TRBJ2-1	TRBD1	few	TGTGCCAGCAGCTCTCGGGGACAGGGGAAGAATGAGCAGTTCTTC	CASSSRGQGKNEQFF
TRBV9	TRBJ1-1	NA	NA	TGTGCCAGCACCGGACAGTCCGGCGCTGAAGCTTTCTTT	CASTGQSGAEAFF
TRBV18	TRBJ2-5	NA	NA	TGTGCCAGCTCACCGGGGCTACAAGAGACCCAGTACTTC	CASSPGLQETQYF
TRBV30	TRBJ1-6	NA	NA	TGTGCCTGGAGTCAAGGGGGGGCGACGGATAATTCACCCCTCCACTTT	CAWSQGGATDNSPLHF
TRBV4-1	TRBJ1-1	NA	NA	TGCGCCAGCAGCCTCAACATTGAAGCTTTCTTT	CASSLNIEAFF
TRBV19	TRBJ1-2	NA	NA	TGTGCCAGTAACCAAGGGTCGGGAAGCTATGGCTACACCTTC	CASNQGSGSYGYTF
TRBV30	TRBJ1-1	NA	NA	TGTGCCTGGAGTGATAGTTCAGGGCCCCACTTT	CAWSDSSGPHF
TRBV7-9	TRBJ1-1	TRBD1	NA	TGTGCCAGCAGCTTAGGAAGACAGGGGGCCACTGAAGCTTTCTTT	CASSLGRQGATEAFF
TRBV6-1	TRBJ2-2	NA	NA	TGTGCCAGCAGGGAAGGCTGGAGCGACACCGGGGAGCTGTTTTTT	CASREGWSDTGELFF
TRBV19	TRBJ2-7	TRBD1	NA	TGTGCCAGTAGCATACCGGGACAGCGCGACGAGCAGTACTTC	CASSIPGQRDEQYF
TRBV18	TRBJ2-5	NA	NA	TGTGCCAGCTCACCACGGCCATCCGAGACCCAGTACTTC	CASSPRPSETQYF
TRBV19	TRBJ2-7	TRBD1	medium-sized	TGTGCCAGTAGTATGCCTTCGGGACAGACCTACGAGCAGTACTTC	CASSMPSGQTYEQYF
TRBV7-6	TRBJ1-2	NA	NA	TGTGCCAGCAGCCGGTTAGTCCATGGCTACACCTTC	CASSRLVHGYTF
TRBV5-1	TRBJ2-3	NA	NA	TGCGCCAGCAGCCCCACTAGCTATAGCACAGATACGCAGTATTTT	CASSPTSYSTDTQYF
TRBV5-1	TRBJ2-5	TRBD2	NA	TGCGCCAGCAGCTCCGGGAGGGCGCAAGAGACCCAGTACTTC	CASSSGRAQETQYF
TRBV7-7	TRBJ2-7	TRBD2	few	TGTGCCAGCAGCCTGAATAGCGGGAGTTCCTACGAGCAGTACTTC	CASSLNSGSSYEQYF